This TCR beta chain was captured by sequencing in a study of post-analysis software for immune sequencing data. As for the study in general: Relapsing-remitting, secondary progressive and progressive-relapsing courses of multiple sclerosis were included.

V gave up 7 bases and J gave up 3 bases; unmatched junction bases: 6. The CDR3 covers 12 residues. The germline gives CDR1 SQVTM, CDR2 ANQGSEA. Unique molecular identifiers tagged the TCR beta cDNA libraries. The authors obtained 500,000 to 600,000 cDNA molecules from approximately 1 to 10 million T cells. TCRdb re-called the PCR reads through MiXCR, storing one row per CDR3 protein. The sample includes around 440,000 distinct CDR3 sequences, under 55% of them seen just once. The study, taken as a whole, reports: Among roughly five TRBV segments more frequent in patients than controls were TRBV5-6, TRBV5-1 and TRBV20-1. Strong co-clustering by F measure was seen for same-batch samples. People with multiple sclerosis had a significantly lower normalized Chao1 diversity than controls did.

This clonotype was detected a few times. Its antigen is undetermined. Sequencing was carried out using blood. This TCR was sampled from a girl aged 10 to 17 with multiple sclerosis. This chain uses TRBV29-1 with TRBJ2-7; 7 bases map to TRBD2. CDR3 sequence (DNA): TGCAGCGGTGGACTAGATAACTACGAGCAGTACTTC. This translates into CSGGLDNYEQYF.